This T cell receptor (beta chain) was captured in a study of beta chain features in type 1 diabetes. Turning to the study itself: No age, gender or cell yield differences were seen between patients and healthy donors. Study findings and constraints: Compared to healthy donors, patients appeared to have naive, central memory and Treg TCRB repertoires that were more alike.

Only a few counts were recorded for this clone. Antigen unknown. The CDR3 is made up of 12 amino acids. Between the trimmed V and J ends, which lost 7 bases and 6 bases, there was a span of 16 bases. Germline lookup yields CDR1 SQVTM and CDR2 ANQGSEA. Reverse transcribing all isolated RNA meant expressed TCRB transcripts were sequenced. TCRdb's table, derived via immunoSEQ multiplex PCR, lists solely in-frame clones and lacks some. The table shows 240,000 or so clones, with 27% occurring only once. One heparinised draw, averaging roughly 100 mL, was taken per donor. Sort purity for all populations was recorded as exceeding 98%.

The V gene is TRBV29-1, the J gene TRBJ2-7; D perhaps matches TRBD1 (6 bases). The receptor's source is a man younger than 40 in good health. The sample comprised central memory CD4+ T cells from blood. For the CDR3, the DNA is TGCAGCGCACTGGGACAATTGGCCGAGCAGTACTTC. This translates into CSALGQLAEQYF.